This T cell receptor (beta chain) originates from a study of blood T cell repertoires in COVID-19. Overall study: There were acute and convalescent COVID-19 samples, and they came from the United States, Italy and Spain. The analysed material was cDNA or gDNA that came from T cells, B-cell-depleted T cells, or PBMCs.

Source study methods: Estimated nucleated cell counts came from reference gene primer amplification. The data were produced by immunoSEQ multiplex PCR, yet TCRdb's version contains in-frame clones alone and is incomplete. That table supplies the V and J calls and clone size; D and trimming were determined from the DNA. The data contain about 150,000 clones, 84% of them singletons. Only a few counts were recorded for this clone. The sample consisted of peripheral blood. The clonotype was recovered from a human donor in a cohort sampled during active COVID-19.

CDR3 sequence reads: CASSLDLNTEAFF. The DNA of the CDR3 is TGCGCCAGCAGCTTGGATCTTAATACTGAAGCTTTCTTT. V and J are TRBV5-1 and TRBJ1-1; no reliable D call. The germline CDR1 and CDR2 sequences are SGHRS and YFSETQ. This CDR3 has 13 residues. V was pared by 0 bases and J by 5 bases, with 8 bases between.